One sample yielded the 23 T cell receptor beta chains listed below, sequenced in a study of blood T cell repertoires in COVID-19. Sequencing used immunoSEQ multiplex PCR; TCRdb keeps in-frame clones, though not all of them. The sample includes a few hundred thousand clones, more than 70% seen only once; the top ten take approximately 1.3%. The sequencing sample was made of peripheral blood. The receptors originated from a woman aged 45-65 years with acute or convalescent COVID-19.

The chain carries TRBV11-1 and TRBJ2-4, with D unclear. Trimming removed 0 bases at V and 8 bases at J, with 8 bases between. The CDR3 sequence is 13 residues long. Germline V CDR1 and CDR2: SGHAT, FQDESV (reference sequence). The CDR3 nucleotides are TGTGCCAGCAGCTTAGCCCTTGGAGACATTCAGTACTTC. This sequence encodes CASSLALGDIQYF.

The V and J genes are TRBV1 and TRBJ2-2; the DNA was not used to check the table's D call, TRBD2. TRBV1 is a listed pseudogene. The CDR3 loop spans 17 amino acids. CDR3 DNA sequence: TGCACCAGCAGCCCTTACCGACTAGCCGCGAACACCGGGGAGCTGTTTTTT. As protein: CTSSPYRLAANTGELFF.

The CDR3 loop is CASSYSNPGNTIYF. The CDR3 region has the DNA TGTGCCAGCAGTTACTCTAATCCTGGAAACACCATATATTTT. J is TRBJ1-3 and V is TRBV6-5, with D hard to call. The CDR3 contains 14 residues. CDR1 and CDR2 from the germline V gene are MNHEY and SVGAGI. V was trimmed by 0 bases and J by 2 bases, leaving 5 bases between them.

CDR3 DNA: TGTGCCAGCAGTAGGACTCAGATCAATGAGCAGTTCTTC. Its translation: CASSRTQINEQFF. The rearrangement links TRBV3-1 (or the pseudogene TRBV3-2) to TRBJ2-1, with D possibly matching TRBD2 (5 bases). The CDR3 has 13 residues. Trimming removed 6 bases at V and 6 bases at J, with 12 bases between. Germline lookup yields CDR1 LGHDT and CDR2 YNNKEL (reference sequence).

This clone has a handful of counts. This chain joins TRBV5-1 and TRBJ1-3; TRBD1 agrees at 12 bases. Germline V lookup: CDR1 SGHRS, CDR2 YFSETQ. Trimming took 3 bases from V and 3 from J; bases not matched to a gene: 4. CDR3 size: 16 residues. CDR3 sequence reads: CASSWGTGGFGNTIYF. In nucleotides, the CDR3 is TGCGCCAGCAGCTGGGGGACAGGGGGCTTTGGAAACACCATATATTTT.

The genes are TRBV6-5 and TRBJ1-1; 10 nucleotides align to TRBD1. Germline V gives CDR1 MNHEY, CDR2 SVGAGI. The CDR3 loop spans 16 amino acids. The junction had 4 bases not matched to a gene; V was cut back by 2 bases and J by 1 base. For the CDR3, the DNA is TGTGCCAGCAGTTACAACGGACAGGGGGGGAACACTGAAGCTTTCTTT. As protein: CASSYNGQGGNTEAFF.

The chain has TRBV5-4 and TRBJ2-7, with 11 nucleotides matching TRBD1. CDR3 size: 14 residues. Germline CDR1 reads SGHNT; CDR2 reads YYREEE (reference sequence). The V segment lost 4 bases and the J segment 6 bases; nucleotides outside the gene matches: 6. In DNA, the CDR3 is TGTGCCAGCAGCAATAGGGACAGGGGGTCCGAGCAGTACTTC. It is translated as CASSNRDRGSEQYF.

The genes are TRBV24-1 and TRBJ2-4; 8 bases line up with TRBD1. This CDR3 is built from 16 residues. Trimming at V came to 3 bases and at J to 6 bases, leaving 9 bases not matched to a gene. CDR1 and CDR2 (germline): KGHDR, SFDVKD. The CDR3 sequence: CATSDGGQGKGNIQYF. The CDR3 DNA is TGTGCCACCAGTGATGGAGGACAGGGAAAGGGAAACATTCAGTACTTC.

The chain is built from TRBV25-1 and TRBJ1-5; 10 bases agree with TRBD1. J lost 0 bases, V lost 1 base, and 3 bases had no gene match. The CDR3 totals 17 residues. Germline V CDR1 and CDR2: MGHDK, SYGVNS. The CDR3 spells CASSEWTGGDSNQPQHF. The CDR3 region has the DNA TGTGCCAGCAGTGAATGGACAGGGGGGGATAGCAATCAGCCCCAGCATTTT.

The CDR3 DNA reads TGTGCCACCAGTAAGGCGGGGGCCCTCACAGATACGCAGTATTTT. This translates into CATSKAGALTDTQYF. J is TRBJ2-3 and V is TRBV24-1; D possibly corresponds to TRBD2 (7 bases). V was shortened by 6 bases and J by 2 bases, with 14 bases between the two germline ends. The germline gives CDR1 KGHDR, CDR2 SFDVKD. CDR3 length equals 15 residues.

The chain has TRBV30 and TRBJ2-1, with a possible D match to TRBD2 (5 bases). This CDR3 spans 13 amino acids. V was trimmed by 4 bases and J by 0 bases, leaving 7 bases between them. Germline lookup yields CDR1 GTSNPN and CDR2 SVGIG (reference sequence). CDR3: CAWKRDSYNEQFF. In nucleotides, the CDR3 is TGTGCCTGGAAACGGGACTCCTACAATGAGCAGTTCTTC.

The CDR3: CAWMGLADSLWVGELFF. CDR3 nucleotide sequence: TGTGCCTGGATGGGACTAGCGGACTCACTTTGGGTCGGGGAGCTGTTTTTT. The genes are TRBV30 and TRBJ2-2, with TRBD2 identical over 11 bases. V lost 4 bases to trimming and J lost 7 bases; unmatched junction nucleotides: 14. Germline CDR1 GTSNPN, CDR2 SVGIG (reference sequence). This CDR3 contains 17 residues.

The sample holds one count of this clone. The V call is TRBV9, the J call TRBJ2-7; D is perhaps TRBD2 (5 bases). Germline CDR1 SGDLS, CDR2 YYNGEE. CDR3 length equals 13 residues. Trimming left V 7 bases short and J 3 bases short, with 14 bases between. CDR3 in amino acids: CASPRGRDYEQYF. CDR3 sequence (DNA): TGTGCCAGCCCCCGAGGGCGAGACTACGAGCAGTACTTC.

The chain couples TRBV10-3 to TRBJ1-5; D unclear. With 3 bases removed from V and 4 bases from J, the gap between germline ends came to 4 bases. The V gene's germline CDR1 is ENHRY and CDR2 SYGVKD. The CDR3 spans 12 residues. This chain's CDR3 is CAISDRNQPQHF. The CDR3 nucleotides are TGTGCCATCAGTGACAGAAATCAGCCCCAGCATTTT.

The chain recombines TRBV6-2 or TRBV6-3 with TRBJ2-5, with a tentative D call TRBD1 (7 bases). Per germline, CDR1 MNHEY and CDR2 SVGEGT. This CDR3 contains 15 residues. V shed 2 bases and J shed 5 bases, with 15 bases lying between them. The CDR3 sequence is CASSYREAGGETQYF. The CDR3, as DNA: TGTGCCAGCAGTTACCGTGAGGCAGGGGGGGAGACCCAGTACTTC.

V usage is TRBV27 and J usage is TRBJ1-1, with D unresolved. This CDR3 spans 14 amino acids. Germline assignment: CDR1 MNHEY and CDR2 SMNVEV (reference sequence). Trimming pared 5 bases from V and 3 bases from J, leaving 13 bases between. CDR3 in amino acids: CASSKLRGDTEAFF. The CDR3 coding sequence is TGTGCCAGCAGTAAGTTAAGAGGCGACACTGAAGCTTTCTTT.

V usage is TRBV2 and J usage is TRBJ2-5; D perhaps matches TRBD1 (6 bases). Per germline, CDR1 SNHLY and CDR2 FYNNEI. The CDR3 totals 15 residues. V gave up 8 bases and J gave up 8 bases, with 24 bases separating them. The DNA of the CDR3 is TGTGCCAGCGGACGTGACATCAGGGGATCCGGAACCCAGTACTTC. Its protein is CASGRDIRGSGTQYF.

This chain links TRBV2 with TRBJ2-5; 7 bases fit TRBD1. Looked up from germline, CDR1 is SNHLY and CDR2 is FYNNEI. The CDR3 runs 13 residues. J gave up 0 bases and V 10 bases, and 5 bases lay outside the gene matches. This CDR3 is CATHGTDQETQYF. CDR3 nucleotides: TGTGCCACCCATGGGACAGACCAAGAGACCCAGTACTTC.

This clone was observed once. V is TRBV5-1 and J is TRBJ2-3, with 9 nucleotides matching TRBD2. The germline V gene has CDR1 SGHRS and CDR2 YFSETQ. This CDR3 has 16 amino acids. Germline trimming cut 4 bases from V and 0 bases from J; bases unmatched to any gene: 6. This CDR3 is CASSGGLAISTDTQYF. CDR3 nucleotide sequence: TGCGCCAGCAGCGGGGGACTAGCTATAAGCACAGATACGCAGTATTTT.

The chain has TRBV15 and TRBJ2-3, with TRBD1 matching over 12 bases. Trimming took 3 bases from V and 4 from J; bases not matched to a gene: 5. The CDR3 is made up of 16 amino acids. CDR1 and CDR2 (germline): LNHNV, YYDKDF (reference sequence). CDR3 in amino acids: CATSSGTGGAADTQYF. The CDR3 nucleotides are TGTGCCACCAGCAGCGGGACAGGGGGCGCGGCAGATACGCAGTATTTT.

The chain links TRBV27 to TRBJ1-4; TRBD1 is a possible D gene (6 bases). The CDR3 spans 13 residues. With 6 bases removed from V and 5 bases from J, the gap between germline ends came to 10 bases. Looked up from germline, CDR1 is MNHEY and CDR2 is SMNVEV (reference sequence). The CDR3 sequence: CASSWDNNEKLFF. CDR3 DNA: TGTGCCAGCAGCTGGGACAACAATGAAAAACTGTTTTTT.

The chain links TRBV6-5 to TRBJ1-1; 11 positions match TRBD1. The germline V gene encodes CDR1 MNHEY and CDR2 SVGAGI. This CDR3 region has 14 residues. V was pared by 7 bases and J by 5 bases, with 6 bases of the junction left unmatched. CDR3 nucleotides: TGTGCCAGCACCAGGACAGGGGGCCGGACTGAAGCTTTCTTT. Translation gives CASTRTGGRTEAFF.

V and J are TRBV11-2 and TRBJ2-7; 8 bases match TRBD1. CDR3 length: 15 residues. With 5 bases clipped from V and 5 bases from J, the junction kept 11 bases outside the gene matches. CDR1 and CDR2 (germline): SGHAT, FQNNGV. The CDR3 DNA sequence: TGTGCCAGCAGCCGAACGACAGGGGCAGAGGACGAGCAGTACGTC. Protein product: CASSRTTGAEDEQYV.